This T cell receptor (beta chain) was captured by sequencing in a study of spatial heterogeneity in lung cancer. The overall study: Each distinct TCR and UMI combination averaged more than ten appearances in raw reads.

Each TCR cDNA molecule carried a unique molecular identifier. TCRdb fed the 5' RACE reads into MiXCR, producing one record per CDR3 protein. Of a few thousand distinct CDR3 sequences in the sample, 7.9% were seen once. By share of the sample, this clonotype is large. Between the trimmed V and J ends, which lost 6 bases and 7 bases, there was a span of 9 bases. The CDR3 covers 12 residues. Germline CDR1 and CDR2: MNHNY and SVGAGI (reference sequence). The time point is: sample taken at primary tumor resection. The TCR originated in a male donor with early-stage non-small cell lung cancer. The gene calls are TRBV6-6 and TRBJ1-4, with a tentative D call TRBD1 (6 bases). The specimen comprised normal lung tissue next to the tumor, sampled at surgery. The DNA for the CDR3 is TGTGCCAGCAGACAGGGTACTGAAAAACTGTTTTTT. Protein: CASRQGTEKLFF.